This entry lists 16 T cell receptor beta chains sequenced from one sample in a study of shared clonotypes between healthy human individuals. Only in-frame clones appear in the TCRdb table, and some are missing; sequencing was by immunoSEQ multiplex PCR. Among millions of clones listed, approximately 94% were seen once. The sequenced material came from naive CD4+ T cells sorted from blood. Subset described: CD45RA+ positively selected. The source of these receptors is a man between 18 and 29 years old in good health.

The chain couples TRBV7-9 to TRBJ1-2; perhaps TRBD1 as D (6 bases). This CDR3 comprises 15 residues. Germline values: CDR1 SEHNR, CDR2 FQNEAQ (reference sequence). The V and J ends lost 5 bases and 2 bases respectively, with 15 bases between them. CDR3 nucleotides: TGTGCCAGCAGCCCCCGACAGGAAACGAACTATGGCTACACCTTC. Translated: CASSPRQETNYGYTF.

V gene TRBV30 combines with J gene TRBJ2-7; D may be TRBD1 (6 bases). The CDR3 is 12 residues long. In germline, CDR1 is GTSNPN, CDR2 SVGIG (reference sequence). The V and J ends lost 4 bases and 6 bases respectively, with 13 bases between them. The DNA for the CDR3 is TGTGCCTGGAACCTGGGACACGCCGAGCAGTACTTC. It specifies CAWNLGHAEQYF.

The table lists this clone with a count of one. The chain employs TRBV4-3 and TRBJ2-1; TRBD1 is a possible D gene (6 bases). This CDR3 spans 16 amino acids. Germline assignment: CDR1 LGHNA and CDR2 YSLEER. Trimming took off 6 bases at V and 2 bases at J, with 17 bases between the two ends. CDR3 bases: TGCGCCAGCAGGCTGATACAGGGTTTACCCTACAATGAGCAGTTCTTC. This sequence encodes CASRLIQGLPYNEQFF.

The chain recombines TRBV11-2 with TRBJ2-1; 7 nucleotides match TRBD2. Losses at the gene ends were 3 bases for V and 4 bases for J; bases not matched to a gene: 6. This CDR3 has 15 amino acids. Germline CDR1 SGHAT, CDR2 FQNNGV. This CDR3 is CASSFGSGNYNEQFF. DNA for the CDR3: TGTGCCAGCAGCTTCGGGAGCGGGAATTACAATGAGCAGTTCTTC.

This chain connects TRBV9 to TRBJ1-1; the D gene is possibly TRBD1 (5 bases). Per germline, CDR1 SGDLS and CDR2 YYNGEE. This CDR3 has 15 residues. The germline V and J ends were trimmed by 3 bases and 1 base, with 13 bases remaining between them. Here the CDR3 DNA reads TGTGCCAGCAGCGCCCCCGGGACGGCGAACACTGAAGCTTTCTTT. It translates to CASSAPGTANTEAFF.

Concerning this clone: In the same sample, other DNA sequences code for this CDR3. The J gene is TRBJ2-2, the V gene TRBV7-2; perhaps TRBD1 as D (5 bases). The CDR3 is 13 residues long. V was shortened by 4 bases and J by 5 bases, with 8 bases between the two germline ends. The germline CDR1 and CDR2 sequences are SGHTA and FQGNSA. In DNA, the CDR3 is TGTGCCAGCAGCTCTCGACAGACCGGGGAGCTGTTTTTT. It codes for CASSSRQTGELFF. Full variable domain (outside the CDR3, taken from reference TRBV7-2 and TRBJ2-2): GAGVSQSPSNKVTEKGKDVELRCDPISGHTALYWYRQSLGQGLEFLIYFQGNSAPDKSGLPSDRFSAERTGGSVSTLTIQRTQQEDSAVYLCASSSRQTGELFFGEGSRLTVL.

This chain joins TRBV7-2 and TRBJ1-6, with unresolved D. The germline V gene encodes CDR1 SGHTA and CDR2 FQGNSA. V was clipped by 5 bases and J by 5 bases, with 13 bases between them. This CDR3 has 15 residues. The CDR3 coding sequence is TGTGCCAGCAGCCCCGGGCCGAGCAATAATTCACCCCTCCACTTT. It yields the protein CASSPGPSNNSPLHF.

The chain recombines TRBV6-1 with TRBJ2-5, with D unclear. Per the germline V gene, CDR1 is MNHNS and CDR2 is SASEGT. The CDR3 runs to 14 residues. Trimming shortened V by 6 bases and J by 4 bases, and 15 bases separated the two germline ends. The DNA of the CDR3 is TGTGCCAGCAGGCAGGAACTTTGGGGAGAGACCCAGTACTTC. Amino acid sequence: CASRQELWGETQYF.

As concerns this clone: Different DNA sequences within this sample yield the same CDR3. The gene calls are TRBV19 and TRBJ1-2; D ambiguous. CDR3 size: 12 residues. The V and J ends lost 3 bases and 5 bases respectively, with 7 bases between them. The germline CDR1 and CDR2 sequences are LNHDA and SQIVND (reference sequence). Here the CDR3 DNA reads TGTGCCAGTAGTATCCGGGATTATGGCTACACCTTC. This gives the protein CASSIRDYGYTF.

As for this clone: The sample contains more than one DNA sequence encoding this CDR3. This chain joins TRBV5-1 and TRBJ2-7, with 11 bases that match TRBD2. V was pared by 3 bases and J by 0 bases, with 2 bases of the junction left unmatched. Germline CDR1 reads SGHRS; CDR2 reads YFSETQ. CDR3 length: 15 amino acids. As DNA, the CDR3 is TGCGCCAGCAGCTCGGGACTAGCGGCCTCCTACGAGCAGTACTTC. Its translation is CASSSGLAASYEQYF.

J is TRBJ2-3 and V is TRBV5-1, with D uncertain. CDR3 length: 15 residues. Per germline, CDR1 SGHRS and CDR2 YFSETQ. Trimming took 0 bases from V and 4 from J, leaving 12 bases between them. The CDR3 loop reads CASSLGAAPADTQYF. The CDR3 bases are TGCGCCAGCAGCTTGGGGGCCGCTCCGGCAGATACGCAGTATTTT.

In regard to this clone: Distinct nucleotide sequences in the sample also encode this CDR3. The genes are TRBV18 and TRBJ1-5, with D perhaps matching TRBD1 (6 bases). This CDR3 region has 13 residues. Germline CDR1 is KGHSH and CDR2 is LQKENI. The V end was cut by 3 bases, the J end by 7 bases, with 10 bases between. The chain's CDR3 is CASSPDQGQPQHF. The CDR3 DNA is TGTGCCAGCTCACCCGACCAGGGGCAGCCCCAGCATTTT.

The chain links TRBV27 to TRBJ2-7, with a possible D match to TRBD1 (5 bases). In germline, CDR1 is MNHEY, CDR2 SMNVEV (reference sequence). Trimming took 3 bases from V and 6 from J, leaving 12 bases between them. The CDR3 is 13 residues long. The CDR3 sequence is CASSFGSRGEQYF. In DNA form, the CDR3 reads TGTGCCAGCAGTTTCGGGTCAAGGGGCGAGCAGTACTTC.

In DNA form, the CDR3 reads TGTGCCAGCTCACCAACGGCCGGGGGGGTCAAAGAGACCCAGTACTTC. It yields the protein CASSPTAGGVKETQYF. This rearrangement joins TRBV18 to TRBJ2-5; TRBD2 aligns across 8 bases. Germline CDR1 is KGHSH and CDR2 is LQKENI. J gave up 3 bases and V 2 bases, and 8 bases lay outside the gene matches. CDR3 size: 16 residues.

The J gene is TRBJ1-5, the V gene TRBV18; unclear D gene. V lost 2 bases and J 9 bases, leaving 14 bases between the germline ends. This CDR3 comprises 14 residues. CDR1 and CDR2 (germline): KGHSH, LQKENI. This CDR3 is CASSPVGEIPPQHF. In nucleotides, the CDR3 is TGTGCCAGCTCACCAGTTGGGGAGATTCCGCCCCAGCATTTT.

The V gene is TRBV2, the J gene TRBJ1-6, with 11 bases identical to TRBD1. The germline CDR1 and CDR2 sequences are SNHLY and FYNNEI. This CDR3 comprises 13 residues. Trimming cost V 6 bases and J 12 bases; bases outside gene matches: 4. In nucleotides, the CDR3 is TGTGCCAGCAGGGGACAGGGGGAGGGACCCCTCCACTTT. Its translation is CASRGQGEGPLHF.